These 7 T cell receptor beta chains originate from one sample sequenced in a study of CD8 T cells in ankylosing spondylitis. Study outcomes and limitations: There was a TCR beta motif, made of several highly homologous variants, that appeared characteristic of ankylosing spondylitis blood.

These receptors are not linked to any known antigen. Each CDR3 protein is one row after TCRdb ran MiXCR on the 5' RACE reads. The profile covers roughly 300,000 distinct CDR3 sequences, with less than 9.5% appearing a single time and more than 12% taken by the ten largest. The sequenced material came from blood, either unsorted or a sorted T cell fraction (not recorded which). The receptors come from a male donor with ankylosing spondylitis.

Only a few counts were recorded for this clonotype. V is TRBV6-1 and J is TRBJ2-5, with 9 bases that match TRBD2. Germline V gene sequence: CDR1 MNHNS, CDR2 SASEGT. The CDR3 is 16 residues long. The trim removed 6 bases at V and 1 base at J, leaving 9 bases unmatched. In DNA form, the CDR3 reads TGTGCCAGCAGAAGGGGGGGAGCGGGAGGCCAAGAGACCCAGTACTTC. It specifies CASRRGGAGGQETQYF.

This clonotype was seen a handful of times. The chain is built from TRBV25-1 and TRBJ2-5, with 11 bases identical to TRBD1. Germline V gives CDR1 MGHDK, CDR2 SYGVNS. J lost 5 bases, V lost 6 bases, and 11 bases had no gene match. The CDR3 is 16 residues long. The chain's CDR3 is CASSPRDRGLGETQYF. Here the CDR3 DNA reads TGTGCCAGCAGCCCCCGGGACAGGGGGTTGGGGGAGACCCAGTACTTC.

The chain carries TRBV6-5 and TRBJ2-6; the match to TRBD1 covers 9 bases. Per the germline V gene, CDR1 is MNHEY and CDR2 is SVGAGI. V trimming: 3 bases; J trimming: 0 bases; junction bases outside the gene matches: 6. The CDR3 is made up of 18 amino acids. This CDR3 reads CASSYKGTGSSGANVLTF. DNA of the CDR3: TGTGCCAGCAGTTATAAGGGGACAGGGAGCTCTGGGGCCAACGTCCTGACTTTC.

This clonotype was seen a handful of times. V and J are TRBV29-1 and TRBJ2-7, with D unresolved. The CDR3 runs 13 residues. Trimming removed 7 bases from V and 0 bases from J, with 13 bases in between. CDR1 and CDR2 (germline): SQVTM, ANQGSEA. The CDR3 region has the DNA TGCAGCGCCGACTTGGGAAGCTCCTACGAGCAGTACTTC. Amino acid sequence: CSADLGSSYEQYF.

This clonotype was counted between two and nine times. The chain uses TRBV7-3 and TRBJ2-1, with 13 bases identical to TRBD2. Trimming at V came to 6 bases and at J to 16 bases, leaving 6 bases not matched to a gene. This CDR3 contains 12 residues. Germline V gene lookup returns CDR1 SGHTA and CDR2 FQGTGA. The CDR3 region is CASRPGLAGVFF. The DNA of the CDR3 is TGTGCCAGCAGACCCGGACTAGCGGGAGTCTTCTTC.

There are a few counts of this clonotype. This rearrangement joins TRBV6-1 to TRBJ1-2, with D possibly being TRBD1 (5 bases). Per the germline V gene, CDR1 is MNHNS and CDR2 is SASEGT. The germline V and J ends were trimmed by 3 bases and 0 bases, with 14 bases remaining between them. The CDR3 runs to 16 residues. CDR3: CASSEGGNPSNYGYTF. The CDR3 region has the DNA TGTGCCAGCAGTGAGGGGGGTAACCCGTCTAACTATGGCTACACCTTC.

Ten or more counts support this clonotype. The chain carries TRBV4-3 and TRBJ2-2; no reliable D call. Trimming left V 4 bases short and J 4 bases short, with 7 bases between. The germline V gene encodes CDR1 LGHNA and CDR2 YSLEER. This CDR3 is built from 13 residues. CDR3 amino acids: CASSPGSTGELFF. CDR3 nucleotide sequence: TGCGCCAGCAGCCCCGGGTCCACCGGGGAGCTGTTTTTT.